Following are 30 T cell receptor beta chains from one sample sequenced in a study of cytomegalovirus exposure and HLA in healthy donors. It was with 60 Vbeta and 13 Jbeta primers that the PCR ran. Method: immunoSEQ multiplex PCR; TCRdb's copy keeps in-frame clones and lacks some. The sample consists of around 110,000 clones, under 85% of them appearing once. The sequencing input was PBMCs. Receptor source: a woman between 18 and 30 years old in good health and CMV-seronegative.

The chain is built from TRBV4-2 and TRBJ1-1; TRBD1 matches 7 bases. CDR3 length: 15 amino acids. Germline V gives CDR1 LGHNA, CDR2 YNFKEQ. With 2 bases clipped from V and 0 bases from J, the junction kept 3 bases outside the gene matches. The CDR3 nucleotides read TGTGCCAGCAGCCAACCGGGACAGATGAACACTGAAGCTTTCTTT. The encoded protein is CASSQPGQMNTEAFF.

CDR3 in DNA: TGTGCCAGCAGCTCGGACAGCCGTGAAGCTTTCTTT. Residues: CASSSDSREAFF. This rearrangement joins TRBV11-2 to TRBJ1-1; perhaps TRBD1 as D (6 bases). There are 12 residues in the CDR3. The germline V gene encodes CDR1 SGHAT and CDR2 FQNNGV. The V end was cut by 4 bases, the J end by 7 bases, with 10 bases between.

The V call is TRBV19, the J call TRBJ2-2; D might be TRBD1 (5 bases). Germline CDR1 is LNHDA and CDR2 is SQIVND (reference sequence). The V gene lost 5 bases and the J gene lost 6 bases, with 13 bases spanning the gap. The CDR3 loop spans 14 amino acids. The CDR3 loop is CASSAQGPAGELFF. CDR3 nucleotide sequence: TGTGCCAGTAGTGCCCAGGGTCCCGCCGGGGAGCTGTTTTTT.

The rearrangement uses TRBV10-1 and TRBJ1-1; D unresolved. The ends were cut back, 4 bases at V and 1 base at J, with 7 bases in the middle. Germline V lookup: CDR1 WNHNN, CDR2 SYGVQD (reference sequence). CDR3 length equals 13 residues. DNA for the CDR3: TGCGCCAGCAGTGTAGAGAGGAACACTGAAGCTTTCTTT. It yields the protein CASSVERNTEAFF.

This clone has only a few counts. The chain carries TRBV2 and TRBJ1-5; maybe TRBD1 (5 bases). The CDR3 has 14 amino acids. CDR1 SNHLY and CDR2 FYNNEI come from the germline V gene. Trimming shortened V by 5 bases and J by 4 bases, and 12 bases separated the two germline ends. The CDR3 is CASSWRQPNQPQHF. The CDR3 nucleotides read TGTGCCAGCAGTTGGAGACAGCCTAATCAGCCCCAGCATTTT.

The CDR3 nucleotides are TGTGCCAGTAAGGACAGGGTCGGCGAGACCCAGTACTTC. Amino acid sequence: CASKDRVGETQYF. The V and J genes are TRBV28 and TRBJ2-5; 8 bases line up with TRBD1. Germline V gene sequence: CDR1 MDHEN, CDR2 SYDVKM. Trimming removed 9 bases from V and 5 bases from J; junction bases left unmatched: 8. The CDR3 spans 13 residues.

The gene calls are TRBV5-1 and TRBJ2-1; no reliable D call. The germline V and J ends were trimmed by 0 bases and 2 bases, with 15 bases remaining between them. This CDR3 is built from 17 residues. Germline loops: CDR1 SGHRS, CDR2 YFSETQ. The CDR3 sequence: CASSLDSSAKTYNEQFF. CDR3 DNA sequence: TGCGCCAGCAGCTTGGATTCCAGCGCGAAAACCTACAATGAGCAGTTCTTC. Filled out from reference TRBV5-1 and TRBJ2-1, the complete variable domain reads KAGVTQTPRYLIKTRGQQVTLSCSPISGHRSVSWYQQTPGQGLQFLFEYFSETQRNKGNFPGRFSGRQFSNSRSEMNVSTLELGDSALYLCASSLDSSAKTYNEQFFGPGTRLTVL.

A few counts support this clone. V usage is TRBV30 and J usage is TRBJ1-4, with D possibly matching TRBD1 (5 bases). Germline values: CDR1 GTSNPN, CDR2 SVGIG (reference sequence). The CDR3 loop spans 14 amino acids. V lost 5 bases, J lost 0 bases, and 10 bases lay in between. The CDR3 DNA reads as TGTGCCTGGTCCACAGGAGCAACTAATGAAAAACTGTTTTTT. Translating gives CAWSTGATNEKLFF.

The V call is TRBV27, the J call TRBJ1-1; D is perhaps TRBD1 (5 bases). The CDR3 length is 15 residues. Germline V gene sequence: CDR1 MNHEY, CDR2 SMNVEV (reference sequence). Trimming cost V 3 bases and J 1 base, with 12 bases left between them. CDR3 loop: CASSFSADKNTEAFF. CDR3 in DNA: TGTGCCAGCAGTTTTTCTGCGGACAAGAACACTGAAGCTTTCTTT.

The sample holds one count of this clone. The chain combines TRBV5-1 with TRBJ2-5; D is unclear. Trimming stripped 4 bases from V and 2 bases from J, with 21 bases between. The CDR3 has 17 residues. From germline, CDR1 is SGHRS and CDR2 YFSETQ. CDR3 sequence: CASSPGQSFGFQETQYF. CDR3 DNA sequence: TGCGCCAGCAGCCCTGGCCAGTCTTTCGGGTTTCAAGAGACCCAGTACTTC.

The chain uses TRBV18 and TRBJ1-5; TRBD1 might be the D (5 bases). The CDR3 is 14 amino acids. Germline CDR1 is KGHSH and CDR2 is LQKENI. V lost 3 bases, J lost 5 bases, and 11 bases lay in between. CDR3 bases: TGTGCCAGCTCACCGGGAGCGGGGGATCAGCCCCAGCATTTT. This encodes CASSPGAGDQPQHF.

This clone was counted a few times. The chain carries TRBV5-4 and TRBJ1-6; 11 bases are a match to TRBD1. The V segment lost 4 bases and the J segment 9 bases; nucleotides outside the gene matches: 9. This CDR3 is 16 amino acids long. CDR1 and CDR2 from the germline V gene are SGHNT and YYREEE (reference sequence). The CDR3 sequence is CASSGGDGQGASPLHF. DNA of the CDR3: TGTGCCAGCAGCGGGGGGGACGGACAGGGGGCTTCACCCCTCCACTTT.

The chain couples TRBV30 to TRBJ2-5; 8 nucleotides align to TRBD2. Germline CDR1 reads GTSNPN; CDR2 reads SVGIG (reference sequence). This CDR3 comprises 13 residues. DNA for the CDR3: TGTGCTGCAGAGGTAGCGGGGTCAGAGACCCAGTACTTC. This encodes CAAEVAGSETQYF. Using reference TRBV30 and TRBJ2-5 for the parts outside the CDR3, the full variable domain is SQTIHQWPATLVQPVGSPLSLECTVEGTSNPNLYWYRQAAGRGLQLLFYSVGIGQISSEVPQNLSASRPQDRQFILSSKKLLLSDSGFYLCAAEVAGSETQYFGPGTRLLVL.

The chain links TRBV28 to TRBJ1-2, with 8 bases that match TRBD1. The ends lost 6 bases at V and 8 bases at J; junction bases unmatched: 11. CDR3 length: 14 residues. Germline V lookup: CDR1 MDHEN, CDR2 SYDVKM. CDR3 region: CASSPDGTGRGYTF. Here the CDR3 DNA reads TGTGCCAGCAGCCCTGATGGGACAGGAAGGGGCTACACCTTC.

This clone has a handful of counts. The chain links TRBV5-1 to TRBJ2-7, with 8 bases that match TRBD2. The V gene end was trimmed by 2 bases and the J gene end by 0 bases; junction bases not matched to a gene: 1. This CDR3 region has 14 residues. Germline CDR1 and CDR2: SGHRS and YFSETQ. The CDR3 nucleotides are TGCGCCAGCAGCTTAACTAGCGGCTCCTACGAGCAGTACTTC. This translates into CASSLTSGSYEQYF.

The chain is built from TRBV6-5 and TRBJ2-2; 8 positions match TRBD1. CDR3 length equals 15 residues. V shed 2 bases, J shed 5 bases, and the junction held 4 bases outside the gene matches. Germline CDR1 is MNHEY and CDR2 is SVGAGI. CDR3 in DNA: TGTGCCAGCAGTTACGCAAACAGGGGGACCGGGGAGCTGTTTTTT. It yields the protein CASSYANRGTGELFF.

The chain couples TRBV5-1 to TRBJ1-5; D is perhaps TRBD1 (6 bases). Germline CDR1 and CDR2: SGHRS and YFSETQ. This CDR3 has 15 residues. V shed 3 bases and J shed 0 bases, with 10 bases lying between them. Here the CDR3 DNA reads TGCGCCAGCAGCTCTGAAGGGGGTAGCAATCAGCCCCAGCATTTT. It yields the protein CASSSEGGSNQPQHF.

The rearrangement uses TRBV25-1 and TRBJ1-1; the match to TRBD1 covers 8 bases. V gave up 6 bases and J gave up 2 bases; unmatched junction bases: 2. Germline V gene lookup returns CDR1 MGHDK and CDR2 SYGVNS. The CDR3 is made up of 13 amino acids. The CDR3: CASRGQANTEAFF. In nucleotides, the CDR3 is TGTGCCAGCAGGGGACAGGCAAACACTGAAGCTTTCTTT.

The chain couples TRBV5-4 to TRBJ2-7; 9 bases agree with TRBD1. Looked up from germline, CDR1 is SGHNT and CDR2 is YYREEE (reference sequence). Germline trimming cut 4 bases from V and 4 bases from J; bases unmatched to any gene: 6. This CDR3 has 14 amino acids. This chain's CDR3 is CASSAGQGGYEQYF. The CDR3 DNA is TGTGCCAGCAGCGCGGGACAGGGAGGGTACGAGCAGTACTTC.

This sequence joins TRBV9 and TRBJ1-2; D perhaps matches TRBD1 (5 bases). The germline V gene has CDR1 SGDLS and CDR2 YYNGEE. V dropped 0 bases and J dropped 8 bases, with 11 bases sitting between them. This CDR3 is built from 13 residues. CDR3 sequence (DNA): TGTGCCAGCAGCGTAGAGGAAGGGGCGGGCTACACCTTC. This encodes CASSVEEGAGYTF.

This chain joins TRBV5-1 and TRBJ1-1; D is perhaps TRBD1 (6 bases). In germline, CDR1 is SGHRS, CDR2 YFSETQ. The CDR3 covers 14 residues. V was clipped by 3 bases and J by 5 bases, with 14 bases between them. For the CDR3, the DNA is TGCGCCAGCAGCTGGCAGGGGATGGGGACTGAAGCTTTCTTT. Translating gives CASSWQGMGTEAFF. Full variable domain (rest looked up from reference TRBV5-1 and TRBJ1-1): KAGVTQTPRYLIKTRGQQVTLSCSPISGHRSVSWYQQTPGQGLQFLFEYFSETQRNKGNFPGRFSGRQFSNSRSEMNVSTLELGDSALYLCASSWQGMGTEAFFGQGTRLTVV.

This clone was picked up a small number of times. The V gene is TRBV7-3, the J gene TRBJ1-5; the D is unclear. The CDR3 is 17 amino acids. V was shortened by 4 bases and J by 7 bases, with 23 bases between the two germline ends. The V gene's germline CDR1 is SGHTA and CDR2 FQGTGA. CDR3: CASSYHDGLGVWQPQHF. The CDR3 bases are TGTGCCAGCAGCTATCACGACGGACTGGGTGTTTGGCAGCCCCAGCATTTT. The variable domain in full, with the rest retrieved from reference TRBV7-3 and TRBJ1-5, is GAGVSQTPSNKVTEKGKYVELRCDPISGHTALYWYRQSLGQGPEFLIYFQGTGAADDSGLPNDRFFAVRPEGSVSTLKIQRTERGDSAVYLCASSYHDGLGVWQPQHFGDGTRLSIL.

In regard to this clone: A junction end diverges from the germline sequence, so it may reflect a read error. The chain is built from TRBV28 and TRBJ2-7, with 7 bases identical to TRBD1. Germline V gene sequence: CDR1 MDHEN, CDR2 SYDVKM. The CDR3 has 15 amino acids. CDR3: CASRPTGESSYEQCF. In DNA form, the CDR3 reads TGTGCCAGCAGGCCCACAGGGGAGAGCTCCTACGAGCAGTGCTTC.

This chain joins TRBV5-1 and TRBJ1-4; 7 positions match TRBD1. V lost 4 bases and J lost 1; bases outside the gene matches: 4. CDR1 and CDR2 (germline): SGHRS, YFSETQ. This CDR3 comprises 15 residues. CDR3: CASSPQGGTNEKLFF. The CDR3 bases are TGCGCCAGCAGCCCTCAGGGGGGAACTAATGAAAAACTGTTTTTT.

The genes are TRBV5-1 and TRBJ1-2, with TRBD1 as a possible D gene (6 bases). The CDR3 is made up of 14 amino acids. The germline gives CDR1 SGHRS, CDR2 YFSETQ. Trimming pared 0 bases from V and 4 bases from J, leaving 10 bases between. The CDR3 coding sequence is TGCGCCAGCAGCTTGGCCGACAGGATCTATGGCTACACCTTC. This sequence encodes CASSLADRIYGYTF.

The DNA for the CDR3 is TGCGCCAGCAGCTTGTGGGGGCCTTCCACCGGGGAGCTGTTTTTT. Its protein product is CASSLWGPSTGELFF. The gene calls are TRBV5-1 and TRBJ2-2, with a tentative D call TRBD1 (6 bases). The CDR3 sequence is 15 residues long. CDR1 is SGHRS and CDR2 is YFSETQ in the germline V gene. V dropped 1 base and J dropped 4 bases, with 11 bases sitting between them.

The chain couples TRBV19 to TRBJ1-1, with TRBD1 as a possible D gene (5 bases). Germline CDR1 and CDR2: LNHDA and SQIVND (reference sequence). This CDR3 is 12 amino acids long. Trimming removed 11 bases from V and 4 bases from J, with 14 bases in between. This CDR3 is CAVYDRFTEAFF. CDR3 nucleotide sequence: TGTGCCGTGTACGACAGATTCACTGAAGCTTTCTTT. Combining the CDR3 with reference TRBV19 and TRBJ1-1 gives the whole variable domain DGGITQSPKYLFRKEGQNVTLSCEQNLNHDAMYWYRQDPGQGLRLIYYSQIVNDFQKGDIAEGYSVSREKKESFPLTVTSAQKNPTAFYLCAVYDRFTEAFFGQGTRLTVV.

The chain couples TRBV27 to TRBJ2-7; D perhaps matches TRBD1 (6 bases). Deletions cut 5 bases from V and 3 bases from J, with 11 bases between. This CDR3 has 13 residues. Germline V gene sequence: CDR1 MNHEY, CDR2 SMNVEV (reference sequence). The CDR3 loop reads CASSDSDSYEQYF. The CDR3 DNA is TGTGCCAGCAGTGATTCGGACAGCTACGAGCAGTACTTC.

This CDR3 reads CASSEAYATINTGELFF. CDR3 nucleotide sequence: TGTGCCAGCAGTGAAGCTTACGCGACTATTAACACCGGGGAGCTGTTTTTT. V is TRBV6-1 and J is TRBJ2-2; D may be TRBD2 (5 bases). V lost 0 bases and J 2 bases, leaving 13 bases between the germline ends. Germline lookup yields CDR1 MNHNS and CDR2 SASEGT. The length of the CDR3 is 17 residues.

The rearrangement links TRBV6-1 to TRBJ1-2, with D perhaps matching TRBD1 (5 bases). Germline V gives CDR1 MNHNS, CDR2 SASEGT. This CDR3 comprises 15 residues. Deletions cut 7 bases from V and 2 bases from J, with 17 bases between. In DNA form, the CDR3 reads TGTGCCAGCAAGAAGAGCCGGGACTACAACTATGGCTACACCTTC. It encodes CASKKSRDYNYGYTF.